The 20 T cell receptor beta chains below were found in one sample sequenced in a study of CXCR3-negative and CXCR3-positive naive CD8 T cells (dated 2019 in TCRdb). TCRdb names NextSeq 550 as the instrument used. The Human TCR Profiling Kit (MiLaboratory) was used to make UMI-labeled 5' RACE TRB cDNA libraries. The reads, reprocessed by TCRdb, yield one row per CDR3 protein sequence and no DNA. This sample's records show 100,000 to 150,000 distinct CDR3 sequences. Jointly, the top ten make up roughly 0.29% of the sample. The specimen sequenced was naive CXCR3- CD8+ T cells from blood. This specimen's cell subset or site label, interpreted: CD45RO-CCR7+CD27+CD95- naive CD8+ T cells lacking CXCR3 (TNR3-). These receptors were collected from a human donor in good health. Some clones in this sample may be carry-over from other donors' samples.

This chain connects TRBV5-1 to TRBJ1-6; the TCRdb call, TRBD1, lacks DNA for checking. Per the germline V gene, CDR1 is SGHRS and CDR2 is YFSETQ. CDR3 length: 17 residues. This CDR3 reads CASSLGQPSSYNSPLHF.

This sequence joins TRBV29-1 and TRBJ2-7; without DNA, the TCRdb call of TRBD2 cannot be checked. Looked up from germline, CDR1 is SQVTM and CDR2 is ANQGSEA. CDR3 length: 13 residues. CDR3 loop: CSARLAAAYEQYF.

This chain connects TRBV19 to TRBJ1-1. This CDR3 comprises 13 residues. From germline, CDR1 is LNHDA and CDR2 SQIVND (reference sequence). CDR3 residues: CASSKGVNTEAFF.

The V gene is TRBV28, the J gene TRBJ1-1; there is no DNA to check the TCRdb D call of TRBD1. The CDR3 runs to 16 residues. Germline V lookup: CDR1 MDHEN, CDR2 SYDVKM. CDR3 sequence: CASSQTGGGMNTEAFF.

The chain carries TRBV13 and TRBJ2-1; TCRdb outputs TRBD2, but without DNA this stays unchecked. This CDR3 is built from 17 residues. Germline V gene data show CDR1 as PRHDT and CDR2 as FYEKMQ (reference sequence). The CDR3 sequence is CASSFASGGSTYNEQFF.

The chain couples TRBV6-6 to TRBJ2-3; TCRdb's D call, TRBD2, is unchecked because there is no DNA. The germline V gene has CDR1 MNHNY and CDR2 SVGAGI (reference sequence). CDR3 length: 14 amino acids. CDR3 amino acids: CAGSYALASDTQYF.

The CDR3 sequence: CSARELGFYEQYF. The rearrangement joins TRBV20-1 to TRBJ2-7. Germline-derived CDR1 and CDR2 are DFQATT and SNEGSKA (reference sequence). The CDR3 is 13 residues long.

The CDR3 protein is CASSQEMLAGPTDTQYF. J is TRBJ2-3 and V is TRBV4-2; without DNA, the TCRdb call of TRBD2 cannot be checked. CDR3 length: 17 amino acids. CDR1 and CDR2 (germline): LGHNA, YNFKEQ.

The chain carries TRBV7-9 and TRBJ2-3; TCRdb names TRBD1, which stays unverified in the absence of DNA. Germline CDR1 and CDR2: SEHNR and FQNEAQ (reference sequence). This CDR3 spans 15 amino acids. CDR3 loop: CASSLVAGGPDTQYF.

V gene TRBV5-1 combines with J gene TRBJ2-7. Looked up from germline, CDR1 is SGHRS and CDR2 is YFSETQ. CDR3 length equals 14 residues. The CDR3 loop is CASSFEDLTYEQYF.

The CDR3: CASSGKGTSGMETQYF. The chain has TRBV25-1 and TRBJ2-5; the TCRdb D gene call, TRBD2, has no DNA to confirm it. The CDR3 runs 16 residues. In germline, CDR1 is MGHDK, CDR2 SYGVNS.

The J gene is TRBJ2-5, the V gene TRBV5-1; checking the TCRdb D call of TRBD1 is not possible without DNA. This CDR3 region has 13 residues. Germline assignment: CDR1 SGHRS and CDR2 YFSETQ. CDR3 loop: CASSLPPGEAQYF.

V usage is TRBV28 and J usage is TRBJ2-1. Germline values: CDR1 MDHEN, CDR2 SYDVKM. The CDR3 loop spans 14 amino acids. The CDR3 reads CASSLGSEYNEQFF.

The chain recombines TRBV7-2 with TRBJ2-7; TCRdb's assignment of TRBD2 cannot be checked, as there is no DNA. There are 15 residues in the CDR3. Germline values: CDR1 SGHTA, CDR2 FQGNSA. The CDR3 protein is CASSLSSGGSYEQYF.

The J gene is TRBJ2-6, the V gene TRBV6-6; TCRdb gives TRBD2 as the D gene, but with no DNA this cannot be confirmed. This CDR3 spans 20 amino acids. Germline CDR1 and CDR2: MNHNY and SVGAGI (reference sequence). CDR3: CASSYSFVSETNSGANVLTF.

The rearrangement links TRBV7-9 to TRBJ2-1; TCRdb selects TRBD2, and the lack of DNA leaves this call unchecked. The CDR3 runs to 16 residues. CDR1 SEHNR and CDR2 FQNEAQ come from the germline V gene (reference sequence). This CDR3 reads CASSSSAGLSYNEQFF.

This chain links TRBV7-9 with TRBJ2-1; TCRdb proposes TRBD2, but this gene call is untestable without DNA. This CDR3 region has 15 residues. Germline V gene data show CDR1 as SEHNR and CDR2 as FQNEAQ (reference sequence). The CDR3 here is CASSSTSGLTNEQFF.

J is TRBJ2-7 and V is TRBV12-5; without DNA, the TCRdb call of TRBD1 cannot be checked. The CDR3 sequence is 12 residues long. Germline V gives CDR1 LGHNT, CDR2 FRNRAP. CDR3 residues: CASGLTGAEQYF.

V usage is TRBV3-1 and J usage is TRBJ2-3. The germline CDR1 and CDR2 sequences are LGHDT and YNNKEL (reference sequence). The CDR3 contains 14 residues. The CDR3 loop is CASSQGSSTDTQYF.

The chain links TRBV5-6 to TRBJ2-1; lacking DNA, the TRBD1 call made by TCRdb goes unchecked. The length of the CDR3 is 14 residues. From germline, CDR1 is SGHDT and CDR2 YYEEEE. The CDR3: CASSLGDRLNEQFF.